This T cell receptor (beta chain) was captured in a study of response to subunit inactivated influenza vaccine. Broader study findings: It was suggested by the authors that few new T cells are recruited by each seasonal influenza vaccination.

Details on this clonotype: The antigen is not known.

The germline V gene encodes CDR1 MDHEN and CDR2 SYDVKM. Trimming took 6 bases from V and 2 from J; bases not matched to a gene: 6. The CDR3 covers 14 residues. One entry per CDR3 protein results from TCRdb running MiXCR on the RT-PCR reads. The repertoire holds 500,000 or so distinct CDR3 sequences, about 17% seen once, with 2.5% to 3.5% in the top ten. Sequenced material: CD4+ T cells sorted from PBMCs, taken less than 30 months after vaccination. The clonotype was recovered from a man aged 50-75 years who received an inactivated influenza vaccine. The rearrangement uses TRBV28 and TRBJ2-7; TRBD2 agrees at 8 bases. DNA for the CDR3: TGTGCCAGCAGGAAAAGCGGGGGAACCTACGAGCAGTACTTC. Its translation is CASRKSGGTYEQYF.